The 30 T cell receptor beta chains below come from one sample, sequenced in a study of cytomegalovirus exposure and HLA in healthy donors. PCR used 60 Vbeta primers and 13 Jbeta primers. The data were produced by immunoSEQ multiplex PCR, yet TCRdb's version contains in-frame clones alone and is incomplete. Of under 200,000 clones listed, approximately 81% are singletons. The specimen sequenced was PBMCs. The receptor set was obtained from a woman younger than 30 in good health and CMV-seropositive.

V gene TRBV4-1 combines with J gene TRBJ2-3; 8 nucleotides line up with TRBD1. J was trimmed by 0 bases and V by 2 bases; bases with no gene match: 1. The CDR3 loop spans 15 amino acids. The germline gives CDR1 MGHRA, CDR2 YSYEKL. The CDR3 nucleotides read TGCGCCAGCAGCCAACGGACAGGGAGCACAGATACGCAGTATTTT. As protein: CASSQRTGSTDTQYF.

The chain has TRBV5-1 and TRBJ1-2; TRBD1 matches 7 bases. This CDR3 has 17 amino acids. Germline CDR1 SGHRS, CDR2 YFSETQ. After removal of 4 bases from V and 4 bases from J, the junction contained 16 bases not matched to a gene. CDR3 protein: CASSPRVGRGSGYGYTF. Written as DNA, the CDR3 is TGCGCCAGCAGCCCGAGAGTTGGCAGGGGGAGCGGCTATGGCTACACCTTC.

This rearrangement joins TRBV11-2 to TRBJ1-2; a weak D match, TRBD1 (5 bases). The CDR3 loop spans 14 amino acids. Germline V gives CDR1 SGHAT, CDR2 FQNNGV. Trimming stripped 6 bases from V and 6 bases from J, with 17 bases between. The CDR3: CASSSSRAADGYTF. CDR3 in DNA: TGTGCCAGCAGTTCCTCCAGGGCTGCCGATGGCTACACCTTC.

V usage is TRBV19 and J usage is TRBJ1-4; D gene uncertain. CDR3 length: 13 amino acids. V was cut by 3 bases and J by 6 bases, with 8 bases left in between. Germline values: CDR1 LNHDA, CDR2 SQIVND (reference sequence). CDR3 region: CASSITGDEKLFF. CDR3 DNA sequence: TGTGCCAGTAGTATTACCGGAGATGAAAAACTGTTTTTT.

The V gene is TRBV30, the J gene TRBJ1-1; D remains ambiguous. Germline V CDR1 and CDR2: GTSNPN, SVGIG (reference sequence). The CDR3 runs 11 residues. Trimming shortened V by 4 bases and J by 3 bases, and 6 bases separated the two germline ends. CDR3 loop: CAWNRDTEAFF. CDR3 nucleotide sequence: TGTGCCTGGAACCGGGACACTGAAGCTTTCTTT.

This clone was detected only a few times. The J gene is TRBJ1-2, the V gene TRBV4-2; D is perhaps TRBD1 (5 bases). Looked up from germline, CDR1 is LGHNA and CDR2 is YNFKEQ. The ends were cut back, 0 bases at V and 5 bases at J, with 16 bases in the middle. The CDR3 has 16 residues. The CDR3 spells CASSQDRTLPGYGYTF. The CDR3 coding sequence is TGTGCCAGCAGCCAAGATAGAACCCTACCAGGGTATGGCTACACCTTC.

This chain links TRBV7-3 with TRBJ2-1; 7 positions agree with TRBD2. V gave up 2 bases and J gave up 6 bases; unmatched junction bases: 4. The CDR3 has 14 amino acids. The V gene's germline CDR1 is SGHTA and CDR2 FQGTGA. The CDR3 here is CASSLVGGSNEQFF. CDR3 nucleotide sequence: TGTGCCAGCAGCTTAGTGGGGGGGAGCAATGAGCAGTTCTTC.

Regarding this clone: A read error may produce the germline difference seen at one junction end. The chain links TRBV29-1 to TRBJ1-6, with D tentatively TRBD1 (6 bases). Germline V lookup: CDR1 SQVTM, CDR2 ANQGSEA. The CDR3 extends over 13 amino acids. The CDR3 here is CSVGTGTNSLLHF. CDR3 in DNA: TGCAGCGTGGGCACAGGGACTAATTCACTCCTCCACTTT. Complete variable domain (other parts from reference TRBV29-1 and TRBJ1-6): SAVISQKPSRDICQRGTSLTIQCQVDSQVTMMFWYRQQPGQSLTLIATANQGSEATYESGFVIDKFPISRPNLTFSTLTVSNMSPEDSSIYLCSVGTGTNSLLHFGNGTRLTVT.

Only a few counts were recorded for this clone. V is TRBV6-4 and J is TRBJ2-3, with D possibly being TRBD2 (6 bases). The CDR3 sequence is 15 residues long. CDR1 MRHNA and CDR2 SNTAGT come from the germline V gene. With 3 bases removed from V and 0 bases from J, the gap between germline ends came to 10 bases. The CDR3 bases are TGTGCCAGCAGTGAAGGAGGGGTCAGCACAGATACGCAGTATTTT. Translated: CASSEGGVSTDTQYF.

V is TRBV7-6 and J is TRBJ2-5; possible D gene TRBD2, 5 bases. The CDR3 has 15 amino acids. Germline assignment: CDR1 SGHVS and CDR2 FNYEAQ. Trimming took off 4 bases at V and 5 bases at J, with 17 bases between the two ends. CDR3 sequence reads: CASSSYGRVGETQYF. The CDR3 nucleotides are TGTGCCAGCAGCTCGTACGGGCGGGTTGGGGAGACCCAGTACTTC.

This clone was counted a single time. The chain uses TRBV7-9 and TRBJ1-5; D ambiguous. The CDR3 covers 12 residues. V lost 5 bases and J 6 bases, leaving 8 bases between the germline ends. Germline values: CDR1 SEHNR, CDR2 FQNEAQ (reference sequence). The CDR3 here is CASSTEGQPQHF. The CDR3 nucleotides read TGTGCCAGCAGCACAGAGGGTCAGCCCCAGCATTTT.

The rearrangement uses TRBV6-1 and TRBJ1-4; 7 bases line up with TRBD1. CDR3 length equals 15 residues. V lost 6 bases, J lost 4 bases, and 8 bases stayed unmatched. Germline V gene lookup returns CDR1 MNHNS and CDR2 SASEGT. The CDR3 nucleotides are TGTGCCAGCAGGACAACAGGGGCAAGTAATGAAAAACTGTTTTTT. As protein: CASRTTGASNEKLFF.

The rearrangement links TRBV4-1 to TRBJ2-3, with 9 positions matching TRBD2. V lost 4 bases, J lost 2 bases, and 4 bases stayed unmatched. Germline V CDR1 and CDR2: MGHRA, YSYEKL. The CDR3 consists of 15 residues. CDR3 nucleotides: TGCGCCAGCAGCCGGGCGGGGGGGTACACAGATACGCAGTATTTT. Its protein product is CASSRAGGYTDTQYF.

The rearrangement links TRBV14 to TRBJ2-5; 12 nucleotides line up with TRBD2. In germline, CDR1 is SGHDN, CDR2 FVKESK. V lost 4 bases, J lost 4 bases, and 7 bases stayed unmatched. The CDR3 spans 16 residues. The CDR3 protein is CASSPYLTSGGETQYF. Here the CDR3 DNA reads TGTGCCAGCAGCCCTTACCTGACTAGCGGGGGAGAGACCCAGTACTTC.

This clone came up once. CDR3 residues: CASSEGLQGSNQPQHF. The CDR3 DNA is TGTGCCAGCAGTGAGGGTCTGCAGGGCAGCAATCAGCCCCAGCATTTT. This chain joins TRBV6-1 and TRBJ1-5; D possibly corresponds to TRBD1 (5 bases). Germline CDR1 reads MNHNS; CDR2 reads SASEGT. The CDR3 is made up of 16 amino acids. V lost 3 bases, J lost 1 base, and 13 bases lay in between.

In DNA form, the CDR3 reads TGTGCCAGCAGAGGTGACAGCCCCACAGATACGCAGTATTTT. This sequence encodes CASRGDSPTDTQYF. The rearrangement joins TRBV6-4 to TRBJ2-3, with D maybe TRBD1 (5 bases). Trimming removed 6 bases from V and 2 bases from J, with 12 bases in between. CDR3 size: 14 residues. Germline-derived CDR1 and CDR2 are MRHNA and SNTAGT.

This clone was counted a single time. Additional DNA sequences in this sample encode the identical CDR3. The V gene is TRBV19, the J gene TRBJ1-1; D is possibly TRBD1 (5 bases). Germline CDR1 reads LNHDA; CDR2 reads SQIVND (reference sequence). With 3 bases removed from V and 1 base from J, the gap between germline ends came to 6 bases. CDR3 length: 13 amino acids. The DNA of the CDR3 is TGTGCCAGTAGTATCCAGGGGAACACTGAAGCTTTCTTT. Its translation: CASSIQGNTEAFF.

The chain is built from TRBV2 and TRBJ1-5, with a tentative D call TRBD1 (5 bases). V was cut by 3 bases and J by 11 bases, with 17 bases left in between. The CDR3 extends over 14 amino acids. The germline CDR1 and CDR2 sequences are SNHLY and FYNNEI. The chain's CDR3 is CASSEGGLGGAQHF. CDR3 nucleotides: TGTGCCAGCAGTGAGGGTGGGTTGGGAGGGGCCCAGCATTTT.

This clone was found once. The gene calls are TRBV6-5 and TRBJ1-2; possible D gene TRBD1, 5 bases. The ends were cut back, 3 bases at V and 4 bases at J, with 12 bases in the middle. CDR3 length: 14 amino acids. The germline V gene encodes CDR1 MNHEY and CDR2 SVGAGI. This chain's CDR3 is CASSYGRDAYGYTF. CDR3 nucleotides: TGTGCCAGCAGTTATGGCAGGGATGCCTATGGCTACACCTTC.

The rearrangement uses TRBV4-1 and TRBJ2-7, with D uncertain. The V gene lost 3 bases and the J gene lost 4 bases, with 10 bases spanning the gap. The CDR3 is made up of 13 amino acids. Germline values: CDR1 MGHRA, CDR2 YSYEKL. The CDR3 region is CASSQLQDYEQYF. CDR3 coding DNA: TGCGCCAGCAGCCAGTTACAAGATTACGAGCAGTACTTC.

The CDR3 nucleotides are TGTGCCAGTAACCGACAGGGAACCACTGAAGCTTTCTTT. Translating it yields CASNRQGTTEAFF. This chain uses TRBV19 with TRBJ1-1; 7 nucleotides line up with TRBD1. V gave up 7 bases and J gave up 4 bases; unmatched junction bases: 6. There are 13 residues in the CDR3. Germline V gives CDR1 LNHDA, CDR2 SQIVND (reference sequence).

J is TRBJ2-5 and V is TRBV25-1, with D perhaps TRBD2 (6 bases). Trimming took off 2 bases at V and 0 bases at J, with 13 bases between the two ends. This CDR3 region has 16 residues. Germline CDR1 and CDR2: MGHDK and SYGVNS. The CDR3 DNA is TGTGCCAGCAGTGAAGACGGGACTCCGTACCAAGAGACCCAGTACTTC. This encodes CASSEDGTPYQETQYF.

The J gene is TRBJ2-1, the V gene TRBV7-8, with TRBD2 matching 9 bases. The CDR3 contains 16 residues. V was pared by 6 bases and J by 8 bases, with 14 bases of the junction left unmatched. Germline CDR1 is SGHVS and CDR2 is FQNEAQ. The CDR3 sequence: CASRSTRAGGPYEQFF. The CDR3 region has the DNA TGTGCCAGCAGGTCAACTAGGGCGGGGGGGCCCTATGAGCAGTTCTTC.

This clone came up a few times. This sequence joins TRBV10-1 and TRBJ2-7; D unresolved. CDR3 length: 12 residues. Trimming removed 3 bases at V and 5 bases at J, with 8 bases between. CDR1 WNHNN and CDR2 SYGVQD come from the germline V gene (reference sequence). In DNA form, the CDR3 reads TGCGCCAGCAGTGATGATGCGGACGAGCAGTACTTC. Protein product: CASSDDADEQYF.

The CDR3 loop is CASSLAPTGRGLVDPRFF. The CDR3 DNA reads TGTGCCAGCAGCTTAGCGCCCACCGGGCGGGGGCTTGTGGATCCTCGGTTCTTC. This chain links TRBV7-6 with TRBJ2-1; tentative D call: TRBD2 (7 bases). With 0 bases removed from V and 15 bases from J, the gap between germline ends came to 30 bases. CDR3 size: 18 residues. Looked up from germline, CDR1 is SGHVS and CDR2 is FNYEAQ. The variable domain in full, completed from reference TRBV7-6 and TRBJ2-1, reads GAGVSQSPRYKVTKRGQDVALRCDPISGHVSLYWYRQALGQGPEFLTYFNYEAQQDKSGLPNDRFSAERPEGSISTLTIQRTEQRDSAMYRCASSLAPTGRGLVDPRFFGPGTRLTVL.

The chain links TRBV19 to TRBJ1-2, with a weak D call TRBD1 (6 bases). The CDR3 runs to 14 residues. V was shortened by 7 bases and J by 3 bases, with 15 bases between the two germline ends. Germline V gene lookup returns CDR1 LNHDA and CDR2 SQIVND (reference sequence). As DNA, the CDR3 is TGTGCCAGTATCACTACAGGGACGGACTATGGCTACACCTTC. Amino acids: CASITTGTDYGYTF. Full variable domain (remainder filled in from reference TRBV19 and TRBJ1-2): DGGITQSPKYLFRKEGQNVTLSCEQNLNHDAMYWYRQDPGQGLRLIYYSQIVNDFQKGDIAEGYSVSREKKESFPLTVTSAQKNPTAFYLCASITTGTDYGYTFGSGTRLTVV.

CDR3 in DNA: TGTGCCAGCAGCCTCACCCCTAGGGGGGGAGGCAATCAGCCCCAGCATTTT. It translates to CASSLTPRGGGNQPQHF. The chain links TRBV7-9 to TRBJ1-5, with D tentatively TRBD1 (6 bases). Germline lookup yields CDR1 SEHNR and CDR2 FQNEAQ (reference sequence). V lost 5 bases and J lost 2, with 19 bases in between. CDR3 length: 17 residues.

This clone was detected only a few times. V gene TRBV9 combines with J gene TRBJ2-2; D gene ambiguous. The CDR3 has 15 residues. CDR1 is SGDLS, CDR2 YYNGEE, per germline. V gave up 0 bases and J gave up 4 bases, with 10 bases separating them. In DNA, the CDR3 is TGTGCCAGCAGCGTAGCTTCCCCAGGCACCGGGGAGCTGTTTTTT. Encoded protein: CASSVASPGTGELFF.

The chain joins TRBV21-1 to TRBJ2-2; the listed D gene, TRBD2, was not tested against the DNA. TRBV21-1 is a documented pseudogene. The CDR3 contains 18 residues. CDR3 sequence (DNA): TGTGCCAGCAGCAAAGCGCTGTGGCGGGGGGGCCGGGGCGGGGAGCTGTTTTTT. It yields the protein CASSKALWRGGRGGELFF.

V usage is TRBV6-5 and J usage is TRBJ2-7; 8 bases align to TRBD1. With 5 bases clipped from V and 4 bases from J, the junction kept 7 bases outside the gene matches. This CDR3 is 14 amino acids long. Germline V lookup: CDR1 MNHEY, CDR2 SVGAGI. For the CDR3, the DNA is TGTGCCAGCAGTGTGGACAGGGCGACGTACGAGCAGTACTTC. Its protein product is CASSVDRATYEQYF.